A selection of T cell receptor beta chains follows, all from one sample in a study of blood T cell repertoires in COVID-19. Sequencing was performed with immunoSEQ multiplex PCR; in TCRdb, only in-frame clones are kept and a portion is missing. The table lists 150,000 or so clones, roughly 80% of them singletons. Specimen: PBMCs or T cells enriched from blood (not recorded which). Receptor source: a woman aged 45-60 years who had recovered from COVID-19. Both conserved end residues are part of each CDR3. A D gene is named only where the DNA matches it firmly. The size of a clone is reported for some rows only, either as once, few or many, or as a class for expanded clones.

abundance | j_gene | d_gene | v_gene | CDR3aa | CDR3nt
NA | TRBJ1-1 | NA | TRBV11-2 | CASRWGTPNTEAFF | TGTGCCAGCAGGTGGGGGACACCGAACACTGAAGCTTTCTTT
once | TRBJ1-2 | NA | TRBV10-3 | CAISEGGANYGYTF | TGTGCCATCAGTGAAGGCGGAGCTAACTATGGCTACACCTTC
NA | TRBJ1-4 | TRBD1 | TRBV19 | CASSRQHRGASEKLFF | TGTGCCAGTAGTCGCCAACACAGGGGGGCAAGTGAAAAACTGTTTTTT
NA | TRBJ1-1 | TRBD1 | TRBV5-1 | CASSPGQGGTEAFF | TGCGCCAGCAGCCCAGGACAGGGAGGCACTGAAGCTTTCTTT
once | TRBJ1-2 | NA | TRBV3-1/TRBV3-2 | CASSQEGAYGYTF | TGTGCCAGCAGCCAAGAGGGCGCTTATGGCTACACCTTC
NA | TRBJ1-1 | TRBD1 | TRBV3-1/TRBV3-2 | CASSRLGGANTEAFF | TGTGCCAGCAGCCGTTTAGGGGGCGCGAACACTGAAGCTTTCTTT
NA | TRBJ2-1 | TRBD1 | TRBV7-6 | CASSSGQLVNEQFF | TGTGCCAGCAGCTCGGGACAGCTTGTTAATGAGCAGTTCTTC
NA | TRBJ2-5 | NA | TRBV5-8 | CASSNRGGETQYF | TGTGCCAGCAGCAACAGGGGGGGGGAGACCCAGTACTTC
NA | TRBJ1-2 | TRBD1 | TRBV5-6 | CASSSRTGGSRNTF | TGTGCCAGCAGCTCTAGGACAGGGGGATCTAGAAACACCTTC
NA | TRBJ2-7 | TRBD1 | TRBV10-3 | CAISGDRGEDEQYF | TGTGCCATCAGTGGGGACAGAGGCGAGGACGAGCAGTACTTC
NA | TRBJ1-2 | NA | TRBV3-1/TRBV3-2 | CASSRTWRGGYGYTF | TGTGCCAGCAGCCGCACGTGGAGGGGAGGCTATGGCTACACCTTC
NA | TRBJ2-2 | NA | TRBV10-3 | CAISPTTTGELFF | TGTGCCATCAGTCCCACAACGACCGGGGAGCTGTTTTTT
NA | TRBJ2-1 | TRBD2 | TRBV4-2 | CASSQAQLAGKVEQFF | TGTGCCAGCAGCCAAGCCCAACTAGCGGGGAAGGTTGAGCAGTTCTTC
once | TRBJ1-6 | NA | TRBV5-1 | CASSLEVGRDSPLHF | TGCGCCAGCAGCTTGGAAGTAGGGAGGGATTCACCCCTCCACTTT
few | TRBJ2-1 | NA | TRBV20-1 | CSATGNNEQFF | TGCAGTGCTACAGGGAACAATGAGCAGTTCTTC
NA | TRBJ1-5 | NA | TRBV5-5 | CASSSPAQGQPQHF | TGTGCCAGCAGCTCCCCGGCTCAGGGTCAGCCCCAGCATTTT
NA | TRBJ1-1 | TRBD1 | TRBV6-5 | CASRDTGGGTEAFF | TGTGCCAGCAGAGATACAGGGGGCGGAACTGAAGCTTTCTTT
NA | TRBJ2-3 | NA | TRBV5-4 | CASSRTSGATDTQYF | TGTGCCAGCAGCCGGACGAGCGGAGCCACAGATACGCAGTATTTT
NA | TRBJ1-2 | TRBD1 | TRBV6-5 | CASSPDREENYGYTF | TGTGCCAGCAGCCCGGACAGGGAAGAGAACTATGGCTACACCTTC
NA | TRBJ2-5 | NA | TRBV7-8 | CASSLSPGVETQYF | TGTGCCAGCAGCTTAAGCCCCGGGGTGGAGACCCAGTACTTC
NA | TRBJ2-3 | TRBD1 | TRBV5-1 | CASSPETGATDTQYF | TGCGCCAGCAGCCCTGAGACAGGGGCCACAGATACGCAGTATTTT
once | TRBJ2-3 | TRBD1 | TRBV4-1 | CASRPGTGEGTDTQYF | TGCGCCAGCAGACCCGGGACAGGGGAGGGCACAGATACGCAGTATTTT
NA | TRBJ2-5 | TRBD1 | TRBV2 | CASSVAGTGLGETQYF | TGTGCCAGCAGCGTAGCCGGGACAGGGCTTGGGGAGACCCAGTACTTC
NA | TRBJ2-7 | NA | TRBV3-1/TRBV3-2 | CASSQVGQEQYF | TGTGCCAGCAGCCAAGTTGGGCAGGAGCAGTACTTC
NA | TRBJ1-2 | TRBD1 | TRBV28 | CASTPPGQGYYGYTF | TGTGCCAGCACCCCTCCGGGACAGGGCTACTATGGCTACACCTTC
NA | TRBJ2-5 | NA | TRBV7-8 | CANTKGAGVGETQYF | TGTGCCAACACTAAAGGGGCAGGGGTAGGAGAGACCCAGTACTTC
NA | TRBJ1-2 | TRBD1 | TRBV7-8 | CASSQRGGTANYGYTF | TGTGCCAGCAGCCAGAGGGGCGGGACAGCTAACTATGGCTACACCTTC
few | TRBJ1-1 | NA | TRBV20-1 | CSAESRGGAFF | TGCAGTGCTGAATCCAGGGGTGGGGCTTTCTTT
NA | TRBJ2-5 | TRBD2 | TRBV5-4 | CASSPGTSGGYQETQYF | TGTGCCAGCAGCCCCGGGACTAGCGGGGGGTACCAAGAGACCCAGTACTTC
NA | TRBJ1-2 | NA | TRBV7-9 | CASSSGDYGYTF | TGTGCCAGCAGCAGCGGGGACTATGGCTACACCTTC
few | TRBJ1-4 | NA | TRBV6-5 | CASTTTGATNEKLFF | TGTGCCAGCACCACGACGGGGGCAACTAATGAAAAACTGTTTTTT
NA | TRBJ2-2 | TRBD1 | TRBV19 | CASSISRDRVISGELFF | TGTGCCAGTAGTATTTCCCGGGACAGGGTTATCTCCGGGGAGCTGTTTTTT
NA | TRBJ2-2 | NA | TRBV5-1 | CASKVTSTGELFF | TGCGCCAGCAAGGTGACTTCGACCGGGGAGCTGTTTTTT
NA | TRBJ2-7 | TRBD1 | TRBV28 | CASSSWTGATIEQYF | TGTGCCAGCAGTTCCTGGACAGGGGCTACGATTGAGCAGTACTTC
NA | TRBJ2-7 | NA | TRBV7-9 | CASSLFVMGSYEQYF | TGTGCCAGCAGCTTGTTTGTGATGGGGAGCTACGAGCAGTACTTC
NA | TRBJ2-3 | NA | TRBV5-5 | CASSLVPEDTQYF | TGTGCCAGCAGCTTGGTTCCGGAGGATACGCAGTATTTT
NA | TRBJ1-5 | TRBD1 | TRBV30 | CAWSRTGGLGQPQHF | TGTGCCTGGAGCAGGACAGGGGGCTTGGGGCAGCCCCAGCATTTT
once | TRBJ1-6 | TRBD1 | TRBV6-5 | CASSYRTGETPLHF | TGTGCCAGCAGTTACAGGACAGGGGAAACACCCCTCCACTTT
NA | TRBJ2-3 | TRBD2 | TRBV10-3 | CAIRASGGPDTQYF | TGTGCCATCAGAGCTAGCGGGGGGCCAGATACGCAGTATTTT
NA | TRBJ1-2 | TRBD1 | TRBV19 | CASSIRTGAYGYTF | TGTGCCAGTAGTATACGGACAGGGGCCTATGGCTACACCTTC
once | TRBJ1-6 | NA | TRBV27 | CASSLSRVSGNSPLHF | TGTGCCAGCAGTTTATCGAGGGTTTCGGGTAATTCACCCCTCCACTTT